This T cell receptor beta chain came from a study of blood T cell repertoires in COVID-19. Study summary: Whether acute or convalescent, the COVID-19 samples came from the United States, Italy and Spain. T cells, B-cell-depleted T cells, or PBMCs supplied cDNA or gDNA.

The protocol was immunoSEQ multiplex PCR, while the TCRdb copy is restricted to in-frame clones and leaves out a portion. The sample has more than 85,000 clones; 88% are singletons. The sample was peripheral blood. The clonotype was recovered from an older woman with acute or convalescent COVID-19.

The CDR3 loop reads CASSRERQETQYF. The DNA of the CDR3 is TGTGCCAGCAGCCGGGAGCGCCAAGAGACCCAGTACTTC. The V gene is TRBV7-2, the J gene TRBJ2-5; maybe TRBD2 (6 bases). CDR1 and CDR2 (germline): SGHTA, FQGNSA. The CDR3 is 13 residues long. V lost 5 bases, J lost 1 base, and 8 bases lay in between.